Listed below are T cell receptor beta chains from one sample, sequenced in a study of cytomegalovirus exposure and HLA in healthy donors. Libraries were prepared by immunoSEQ multiplex PCR; TCRdb keeps only in-frame clonotypes and omits some of them. The sample yields 150,000 to 200,000 clones, roughly 84% seen once. The sequenced sample was PBMCs. These receptors were taken from a girl in the first two years of life in good health and CMV-seronegative. Each CDR3 is given without its conserved first and last residue. Fields, in order: J gene, V gene, CDR3 length, CDR3 protein.

TRBJ1-1 TRBV7-2 13 ASSLALGGATEAF
TRBJ2-2 TRBV5-5 14 ASSFLGGQQGGELF
TRBJ1-2 TRBV2 13 ASSDRGQGFYGYT
TRBJ2-1 TRBV29-1 13 SVSGLQSSYNEQF
TRBJ1-5 TRBV4-1 15 ASSHYPQDRRGQPQH
TRBJ2-1 TRBV9 14 ASSVLPGQGYNEQF
TRBJ2-3 TRBV4-2 14 ASSQDVGFPTNTQY
TRBJ1-6 TRBV2 13 ASSRPGQYNSPLH
TRBJ1-5 TRBV6-1 10 ASSNSNQPQH
TRBJ1-5 TRBV5-6 12 ASSSGDGNQPQH
TRBJ1-1 TRBV9 11 ASSVAGQGEAF
TRBJ1-6 TRBV7-8 12 ASSLATGAAPLH
TRBJ2-1 TRBV7-3 13 ASSRLAGNYNEQF
TRBJ1-2 TRBV2 13 ASSPEPGQVKGYT
TRBJ1-4 TRBV6-6 12 ASSYSAGNEKLF
TRBJ1-1 TRBV7-9 12 SSSRTTGATEAF
TRBJ1-2 TRBV7-9 12 ASSPPDRGYGYT
TRBJ2-3 TRBV12-5 15 ASGSGTSGGLHDTQY
TRBJ2-6 TRBV6-9 16 ASSYSGGDVSGANVLT
TRBJ1-2 TRBV27 13 ASSFLGAHNYGYT
TRBJ2-5 TRBV15 12 ATSSSDRQETQY
TRBJ2-1 TRBV18 13 ASSQYRDLYNEQF
TRBJ2-7 TRBV4-3 12 ASSRGRSSYEQY
TRBJ1-1 TRBV5-1 12 ASSYWTGNTEAF
TRBJ2-1 TRBV27 19 ASSSTPPLVAGASSYNEQF
TRBJ2-4 TRBV15 18 ATSRGWTSGGAGVKNIQY
TRBJ2-7 TRBV27 12 ASSPRQFRYEQY